The next 32 T cell receptor beta chains were all read from a single sample in a study of T cells expressing NK-cell markers (dated by TCRdb to 2018 to 2020). The method behind the library was 5' RACE. Instrument on record: Illumina HiSeq 2000. Following TCRdb reprocessing, every CDR3 protein sequence forms one entry, and DNA is not provided. The table of this sample itemizes over 100,000 distinct CDR3 sequences. Jointly, the top ten make up about 18% of the sample. The sample comprised blood T cells: a sorted CD56 or NKG2C T cell subset, CD4+ or CD8+ T cells, or bulk PBMC T cells (not recorded which). These receptors came from a woman between 18 and 70 years old in good health.

This rearrangement joins TRBV9 to TRBJ2-5; the D gene TCRdb calls, TRBD1, cannot be checked with no DNA. From germline, CDR1 is SGDLS and CDR2 YYNGEE. The CDR3 consists of 16 residues. CDR3 amino acids: CASSPEGGADQETQYF.

V gene TRBV29-1 combines with J gene TRBJ1-3. The CDR3 runs 12 residues. Germline lookup yields CDR1 SQVTM and CDR2 ANQGSEA. This chain's CDR3 is CSADGAGNTIYF.

This chain links TRBV6-4 with TRBJ2-1; the D call from TCRdb, TRBD1, cannot be confirmed without DNA. Per the germline V gene, CDR1 is MRHNA and CDR2 is SNTAGT. The CDR3 sequence is 13 residues long. The CDR3 loop is CASSTGTVDEQFF.

The chain employs TRBV14 and TRBJ2-3; as DNA is missing, the TRBD2 call by TCRdb cannot be tested. There are 18 residues in the CDR3. Germline CDR1 and CDR2: SGHDN and FVKESK. CDR3 residues: CASSERTSGTIGTDTQYF.

The rearrangement uses TRBV16 and TRBJ1-1. Germline V gives CDR1 KGHSY, CDR2 FQNENV. This CDR3 has 14 amino acids. The CDR3 sequence: CAGSQLGRNTEAFF.

The chain is built from TRBV3-1 and TRBJ2-1; TCRdb returns TRBD2, unconfirmable since there is no DNA. The CDR3 runs to 16 residues. Per the germline V gene, CDR1 is LGHDT and CDR2 is YNNKEL (reference sequence). The chain's CDR3 is CASSPRLAGGPNEQFF.

The chain joins TRBV29-1 to TRBJ2-3; TCRdb proposes TRBD1, but this gene call is untestable without DNA. Germline lookup yields CDR1 SQVTM and CDR2 ANQGSEA. This CDR3 contains 14 residues. CDR3 sequence: CSVEGGEELDTQYF.

The gene calls are TRBV6-2 or TRBV6-3 and TRBJ1-2; the D gene TCRdb calls, TRBD1, cannot be checked with no DNA. Germline V CDR1 and CDR2: MNHEY, SVGEGT. The length of the CDR3 is 13 residues. The CDR3 is CASSQGTAYGYTF.

The chain combines TRBV10-3 with TRBJ2-3; TCRdb names TRBD1, which stays unverified in the absence of DNA. The length of the CDR3 is 15 residues. Germline V gene lookup returns CDR1 ENHRY and CDR2 SYGVKD. The chain's CDR3 is CAISEEGRGTDTQYF.

The chain employs TRBV18 and TRBJ2-1; TCRdb's D call, TRBD2, is unchecked because there is no DNA. The germline V gene encodes CDR1 KGHSH and CDR2 LQKENI. The CDR3 covers 15 residues. This chain's CDR3 is CASSRTSGAYNEQFF.

The rearrangement links TRBV11-2 to TRBJ1-1; as DNA is missing, the TRBD1 call by TCRdb cannot be tested. CDR1 is SGHAT and CDR2 is FQNNGV in the germline V gene. The CDR3 spans 16 residues. The CDR3: CASSDREPRYHTEAFF.

V usage is TRBV12-3 or TRBV12-4 and J usage is TRBJ1-2; there is no DNA to check the TCRdb D call of TRBD1. The length of the CDR3 is 17 residues. The CDR3 here is CASSPTGGQSMGYGYTF.

Here the CDR3 reads CASSLTGVDEQFF. This chain links TRBV7-3 with TRBJ2-1. The CDR3 totals 13 residues. Looked up from germline, CDR1 is SGHTA and CDR2 is FQGTGA.

The V gene is TRBV3-1, the J gene TRBJ2-4; the D gene TCRdb calls, TRBD1, cannot be checked with no DNA. Germline lookup yields CDR1 LGHDT and CDR2 YNNKEL (reference sequence). The CDR3 is made up of 16 amino acids. This CDR3 is CASSQVGRGLGNIQYF.

V is TRBV7-9 and J is TRBJ1-4; TCRdb reports TRBD1, a call that lacks DNA to check it against. The CDR3 is 14 amino acids. The germline CDR1 and CDR2 sequences are SEHNR and FQNEAQ (reference sequence). This chain's CDR3 is CASSWAGAGEKLFF.

The CDR3 sequence: CASSMPIAGQGEKLFF. The V gene is TRBV11-2, the J gene TRBJ1-4; as DNA is missing, the TRBD1 call by TCRdb cannot be tested. This CDR3 comprises 16 residues. Per germline, CDR1 SGHAT and CDR2 FQNNGV.

This sequence joins TRBV5-5 and TRBJ1-5. Germline-derived CDR1 and CDR2 are SGHKS and YYEKEE (reference sequence). This CDR3 has 12 residues. Here the CDR3 reads CASSLLNQPQHF.

The V call is TRBV5-1, the J call TRBJ2-1; TCRdb's D call, TRBD1, is unchecked because there is no DNA. This CDR3 contains 16 residues. The germline V gene has CDR1 SGHRS and CDR2 YFSETQ. CDR3 loop: CASSLDGGSSYNEQFF.

The chain carries TRBV7-9 and TRBJ2-1. Germline values: CDR1 SEHNR, CDR2 FQNEAQ (reference sequence). This CDR3 has 13 residues. The CDR3 loop is CASSLDQHNEQFF.

This sequence joins TRBV4-3 and TRBJ2-5; the D gene TCRdb calls, TRBD1, cannot be checked with no DNA. CDR3 length equals 14 residues. Germline CDR1 reads LGHNA; CDR2 reads YSLEER. The CDR3 loop reads CASSPGSQGETQYF.

CDR3 residues: CASSYDGDMNTEAFF. The rearrangement uses TRBV6-5 and TRBJ1-1. The V gene's germline CDR1 is MNHEY and CDR2 SVGAGI. This CDR3 region has 15 residues.

This chain joins TRBV4-3 and TRBJ2-7; TCRdb names TRBD2, which stays unverified in the absence of DNA. The V gene's germline CDR1 is LGHNA and CDR2 YSLEER. The CDR3 has 16 amino acids. CDR3 protein: CASSLYRDLTVYEQYF.

The chain has TRBV20-1 and TRBJ2-5; as DNA is missing, the TRBD1 call by TCRdb cannot be tested. Germline assignment: CDR1 DFQATT and CDR2 SNEGSKA (reference sequence). The CDR3 sequence is 13 residues long. This CDR3 is CSAPRQNEETQYF.

The chain carries TRBV30 and TRBJ1-1. Germline V gene sequence: CDR1 GTSNPN, CDR2 SVGIG (reference sequence). The CDR3 extends over 12 amino acids. The CDR3 loop reads CAWRRVVVEAFF.

The V gene is TRBV10-1, the J gene TRBJ2-1; no DNA is available, so the TRBD1 call from TCRdb remains unchecked. Germline CDR1 reads WNHNN; CDR2 reads SYGVQD (reference sequence). CDR3 size: 15 residues. The CDR3: CASSELPGEVNEQFF.

The chain joins TRBV2 to TRBJ2-2; the TCRdb D gene call, TRBD2, has no DNA to confirm it. The CDR3 length is 14 residues. The germline V gene encodes CDR1 SNHLY and CDR2 FYNNEI. CDR3: CASSGGESTGELFF.

The chain joins TRBV10-3 to TRBJ2-3; TCRdb designates TRBD2, a call that cannot be tested without DNA. CDR1 and CDR2 from the germline V gene are ENHRY and SYGVKD. The CDR3 has 16 residues. CDR3 sequence: CAISGPAGGITDTQYF.

The rearrangement joins TRBV5-5 to TRBJ1-1; as DNA is missing, the TRBD1 call by TCRdb cannot be tested. Germline values: CDR1 SGHKS, CDR2 YYEKEE (reference sequence). The CDR3 covers 15 residues. The chain's CDR3 is CASSLAWDPNTEAFF. Full variable domain (rest looked up from reference TRBV5-5 and TRBJ1-1): DAGVTQSPTHLIKTRGQQVTLRCSPISGHKSVSWYQQVLGQGPQFIFQYYEKEERGRGNFPDRFSARQFPNYSSELNVNALLLGDSALYLCASSLAWDPNTEAFFGQGTRLTVV.

J is TRBJ2-5 and V is TRBV3-1; TCRdb outputs TRBD1, but without DNA this stays unchecked. The germline gives CDR1 LGHDT, CDR2 YNNKEL (reference sequence). The CDR3 length is 14 residues. The CDR3 sequence: CASSQTGDGETQYF.

V gene TRBV27 combines with J gene TRBJ1-5; the D call of TRBD1 rests on TCRdb alone, since no DNA is present to check it. CDR3 size: 13 residues. The germline V gene has CDR1 MNHEY and CDR2 SMNVEV (reference sequence). The CDR3 reads CASSWGVNQPQHF.

The V call is TRBV6-1, the J call TRBJ2-5; with no DNA, the TCRdb D assignment of TRBD1 cannot be verified. Germline CDR1 and CDR2: MNHNS and SASEGT. CDR3 length: 13 residues. The CDR3 here is CASSGGGQETQYF.

The V and J genes are TRBV4-2 and TRBJ2-7; TCRdb picks TRBD1, but there is no DNA to check that call. Germline-derived CDR1 and CDR2 are LGHNA and YNFKEQ. This CDR3 has 19 residues. The CDR3 here is CASSQVVSAGRDNSYEQYF.